A selection of T cell receptor beta chains follows, all from one sample in a study of beta chain features in type 1 diabetes. The table came from immunoSEQ multiplex PCR; TCRdb's copy has only in-frame clones and leaves some out. The table lists 600,000 or so clones, around 15% of them singletons. The sequencing sample was made of naive CD4+ T cells from blood. Receptor source: a man aged 18 to 29 with type 1 diabetes. The CDR3 runs from the conserved cysteine through the conserved F or W. Each record gives: D gene, J gene, clone size, V gene, CDR3 length, CDR3 DNA, CDR3 protein. The D gene is left open where the match is weak. Size is stated for part of the rows, as once, few or many counts, or as a class when the clone is expanded.

d_call: .; j_call: TRBJ2-3; clone_size: .; v_call: TRBV29-1; cdr3_length: 13; cdr3_nt: TGCAGCGTTGAAGTCCAGGGAACAGATACGCAGTATTTT; cdr3_aa: CSVEVQGTDTQYF
d_call: .; j_call: TRBJ1-1; clone_size: few; v_call: TRBV7-9; cdr3_length: 14; cdr3_nt: TGTGCCAGCAGTTCAGGAAGCCTGAACACTGAAGCTTTCTTT; cdr3_aa: CASSSGSLNTEAFF
d_call: .; j_call: TRBJ2-5; clone_size: few; v_call: TRBV7-7; cdr3_length: 15; cdr3_nt: TGTGCTAGCAGCTCAGAGTCGGGGGGCTGGGAGACCCAGTACTTC; cdr3_aa: CASSSESGGWETQYF
d_call: .; j_call: TRBJ2-7; clone_size: few; v_call: TRBV5-4; cdr3_length: 16; cdr3_nt: TGTGCCAGCAGCTTGGCCGGCGGAGGGGGAGTCTACGAGCAGTACTTC; cdr3_aa: CASSLAGGGGVYEQYF
d_call: TRBD2; j_call: TRBJ2-7; clone_size: .; v_call: TRBV4-3; cdr3_length: 16; cdr3_nt: TGCGCCAGCAGCCGCCCCTTACTAGCGGGTGGGTACGAGCAGTACTTC; cdr3_aa: CASSRPLLAGGYEQYF
d_call: .; j_call: TRBJ1-5; clone_size: .; v_call: TRBV4-2; cdr3_length: 16; cdr3_nt: TGTGCCAGCAGCCAATTTCTTGGGGGAGAGGATCAGCCCCAGCATTTT; cdr3_aa: CASSQFLGGEDQPQHF
d_call: .; j_call: TRBJ2-5; clone_size: .; v_call: TRBV6-5; cdr3_length: 13; cdr3_nt: TGTGCCAGCAGTTACGATGCTGAGGAGACCCAGTACTTC; cdr3_aa: CASSYDAEETQYF
d_call: .; j_call: TRBJ2-1; clone_size: .; v_call: TRBV5-1; cdr3_length: 13; cdr3_nt: TGCGCCAGCAGCTTCCAGGGCGGTAATGAGCAGTTCTTC; cdr3_aa: CASSFQGGNEQFF
d_call: .; j_call: TRBJ2-1; clone_size: .; v_call: TRBV6-5; cdr3_length: 14; cdr3_nt: TGTGCCAGCAGTGTAGCGGCGTCCTACAATGAGCAGTTCTTC; cdr3_aa: CASSVAASYNEQFF
d_call: TRBD2; j_call: TRBJ2-1; clone_size: few; v_call: TRBV5-1; cdr3_length: 17; cdr3_nt: TGCGCCAGCAGCCATGGACTAGCGGAAAACTCCTACAATGAGCAGTTCTTC; cdr3_aa: CASSHGLAENSYNEQFF
d_call: .; j_call: TRBJ2-5; clone_size: .; v_call: TRBV2; cdr3_length: 14; cdr3_nt: TGTGCCAGCAGTGTTGCCGGGGGACAAGAGACCCAGTACTTC; cdr3_aa: CASSVAGGQETQYF
d_call: TRBD1; j_call: TRBJ2-1; clone_size: .; v_call: TRBV9; cdr3_length: 15; cdr3_nt: TGTGCCAGCAGGGCAACAGGGGGCGACTACAATGAGCAGTTCTTC; cdr3_aa: CASRATGGDYNEQFF
d_call: .; j_call: TRBJ2-5; clone_size: .; v_call: TRBV29-1; cdr3_length: 12; cdr3_nt: TGCAGCGCTGTGGAACAGCAAGAGACCCAGTACTTC; cdr3_aa: CSAVEQQETQYF
d_call: TRBD1; j_call: TRBJ2-3; clone_size: few; v_call: TRBV7-2; cdr3_length: 15; cdr3_nt: TGTGCCAGCAGCGAGGACAGGGTTCGGGGAGATACGCAGTATTTT; cdr3_aa: CASSEDRVRGDTQYF
d_call: .; j_call: TRBJ2-2; clone_size: few; v_call: TRBV29-1; cdr3_length: 13; cdr3_nt: TGCAGCGGTTCCTATCGACTGACCGGGGAGCTGTTTTTT; cdr3_aa: CSGSYRLTGELFF
d_call: .; j_call: TRBJ2-5; clone_size: few; v_call: TRBV4-1; cdr3_length: 16; cdr3_nt: TGCGCCAGCAGCCAACCCGGCTCGCGGACGCAAGAGACCCAGTACTTC; cdr3_aa: CASSQPGSRTQETQYF
d_call: TRBD2; j_call: TRBJ2-4; clone_size: .; v_call: TRBV4-3; cdr3_length: 18; cdr3_nt: TGCGCCAGCAGCCAAGGTCCTCAACGGGGGGTGGCCAAAAACATTCAGTACTTC; cdr3_aa: CASSQGPQRGVAKNIQYF
d_call: .; j_call: TRBJ2-1; clone_size: few; v_call: TRBV7-9; cdr3_length: 12; cdr3_nt: TGTGCCAGCAATCAGGGGTTGGATGAGCAGTTCTTC; cdr3_aa: CASNQGLDEQFF
d_call: .; j_call: TRBJ2-6; clone_size: few; v_call: TRBV28; cdr3_length: 14; cdr3_nt: TGTGCCAGCGGTGGGGGGACTGGGGCCAACGTCCTGACTTTC; cdr3_aa: CASGGGTGANVLTF
d_call: .; j_call: TRBJ1-1; clone_size: few; v_call: TRBV2; cdr3_length: 15; cdr3_nt: TGTGCCAGCAGTGAGGGGGTGAGAGCTTTCACTGAAGCTTTCTTT; cdr3_aa: CASSEGVRAFTEAFF
d_call: TRBD1; j_call: TRBJ2-2; clone_size: .; v_call: TRBV14; cdr3_length: 16; cdr3_nt: TGTGCCAGCAGCCCCCGACAGGGCTCATATACCGGGGAGCTGTTTTTT; cdr3_aa: CASSPRQGSYTGELFF
d_call: TRBD2; j_call: TRBJ2-3; clone_size: .; v_call: TRBV9; cdr3_length: 17; cdr3_nt: TGTGCCAGCAGCGTAGGATGGGCGGGGGGCCGTACAGATACGCAGTATTTT; cdr3_aa: CASSVGWAGGRTDTQYF
d_call: .; j_call: TRBJ1-3; clone_size: .; v_call: TRBV9; cdr3_length: 15; cdr3_nt: TGTGCCAGCAGCGTAGATTGGGGAACTGGAAACACCATATATTTT; cdr3_aa: CASSVDWGTGNTIYF
d_call: TRBD2; j_call: TRBJ2-7; clone_size: few; v_call: TRBV28; cdr3_length: 15; cdr3_nt: TGTGCCAGCAGTTCTAGCGGGGGGGCCTGGTACGAGCAGTACTTC; cdr3_aa: CASSSSGGAWYEQYF
d_call: TRBD1; j_call: TRBJ1-6; clone_size: few; v_call: TRBV2; cdr3_length: 15; cdr3_nt: TGTGCCAGCAGCTTGGACAGGGGATTAGAATCACCCCTCCACTTT; cdr3_aa: CASSLDRGLESPLHF
d_call: .; j_call: TRBJ2-7; clone_size: .; v_call: TRBV7-9; cdr3_length: 15; cdr3_nt: TGTGCCAGCAGCTTAGCACAGGCGAGCTCCTACGAGCAGTACTTC; cdr3_aa: CASSLAQASSYEQYF
d_call: .; j_call: TRBJ1-1; clone_size: .; v_call: TRBV7-9; cdr3_length: 15; cdr3_nt: TGTGCCAGCAGCTTAGGGCAGGGCGGGAACACTGAAGCTTTCTTT; cdr3_aa: CASSLGQGGNTEAFF
d_call: .; j_call: TRBJ2-2; clone_size: .; v_call: TRBV6-5; cdr3_length: 16; cdr3_nt: TGTGCCAGCAGTTACCTTTGGGGGACACACACCGGGGAGCTGTTTTTT; cdr3_aa: CASSYLWGTHTGELFF
d_call: .; j_call: TRBJ1-2; clone_size: .; v_call: TRBV11-1; cdr3_length: 17; cdr3_nt: TGTGCCAGCAGCTTAGACCGGGACAACCTTCAACAGGGTGGCTACACCTTC; cdr3_aa: CASSLDRDNLQQGGYTF
d_call: .; j_call: TRBJ1-2; clone_size: .; v_call: TRBV29-1; cdr3_length: 13; cdr3_nt: TGCAGCGTTGATTACAGCGTTAACTATGGCTACACCTTC; cdr3_aa: CSVDYSVNYGYTF
d_call: .; j_call: TRBJ1-3; clone_size: .; v_call: TRBV7-8; cdr3_length: 16; cdr3_nt: TGTGCCAGCAGCTTAGCGGGGCGGAACTCTGGAAACACCATATATTTT; cdr3_aa: CASSLAGRNSGNTIYF
d_call: .; j_call: TRBJ2-3; clone_size: .; v_call: TRBV28; cdr3_length: 12; cdr3_nt: TGTGCCAGCAGATTAGCCACAGATACGCAGTATTTT; cdr3_aa: CASRLATDTQYF
d_call: .; j_call: TRBJ1-1; clone_size: .; v_call: TRBV4-3; cdr3_length: 16; cdr3_nt: TGCGCCAGCAGCCAAGGAGAGGCCAGATTGAACACTGAAGCTTTCTTT; cdr3_aa: CASSQGEARLNTEAFF
d_call: .; j_call: TRBJ2-2; clone_size: few; v_call: TRBV7-2; cdr3_length: 16; cdr3_nt: TGTGCCAGCAGCCTATTTAGGGCAGGGAGAACCGGGGAGCTGTTTTTT; cdr3_aa: CASSLFRAGRTGELFF
d_call: .; j_call: TRBJ1-2; clone_size: .; v_call: TRBV29-1; cdr3_length: 11; cdr3_nt: TGCAGCGTTGCCCCCTCGGATGGCTACACCTTC; cdr3_aa: CSVAPSDGYTF
d_call: .; j_call: TRBJ2-1; clone_size: few; v_call: TRBV28; cdr3_length: 14; cdr3_nt: TGTGCCTCTAAGGGAGGAACAGTCCACAATGAGCAGTTCTTC; cdr3_aa: CASKGGTVHNEQFF
d_call: .; j_call: TRBJ2-3; clone_size: .; v_call: TRBV9; cdr3_length: 13; cdr3_nt: TGTGCCAGCAGCGTAGTACTAGCTGATACGCAGTATTTT; cdr3_aa: CASSVVLADTQYF
d_call: .; j_call: TRBJ2-1; clone_size: few; v_call: TRBV7-2; cdr3_length: 11; cdr3_nt: TGTGCCAGCAGCCCATACAATGAGCAGTTCTTC; cdr3_aa: CASSPYNEQFF
d_call: .; j_call: TRBJ2-1; clone_size: .; v_call: TRBV7-9; cdr3_length: 15; cdr3_nt: TGTGCCAGCAGCTCTCTACGGGGAAAGTACAATGAGCAGTTCTTC; cdr3_aa: CASSSLRGKYNEQFF
d_call: .; j_call: TRBJ2-3; clone_size: .; v_call: TRBV28; cdr3_length: 14; cdr3_nt: TGTGCCAGCAGTTCTCGATTAGTAACAGATACGCAGTATTTT; cdr3_aa: CASSSRLVTDTQYF
d_call: .; j_call: TRBJ1-5; clone_size: .; v_call: TRBV19; cdr3_length: 15; cdr3_nt: TGTGCCAGTAGTATCCCTCGGACAGTCAATCAGCCCCAGCATTTT; cdr3_aa: CASSIPRTVNQPQHF
d_call: TRBD2; j_call: TRBJ2-7; clone_size: few; v_call: TRBV7-2; cdr3_length: 16; cdr3_nt: TGTGCCAGCAGGCCACGGTTAACGGGAGGGGCCTACGAGCAGTACTTC; cdr3_aa: CASRPRLTGGAYEQYF
d_call: TRBD1; j_call: TRBJ2-1; clone_size: few; v_call: TRBV6-5; cdr3_length: 15; cdr3_nt: TGTGCCAGCAGTTTAACCGGGACAGTCTATTGGGAGCAGTTCTTC; cdr3_aa: CASSLTGTVYWEQFF
d_call: .; j_call: TRBJ2-4; clone_size: .; v_call: TRBV7-3; cdr3_length: 18; cdr3_nt: TGTGCCAGCAGCCCCATAAAGGGATCTGGGGGAACCAAAAACATTCAGTACTTC; cdr3_aa: CASSPIKGSGGTKNIQYF
d_call: .; j_call: TRBJ2-7; clone_size: .; v_call: TRBV5-1; cdr3_length: 8; cdr3_nt: TGCGCCAGCTACGAGCAGTACTTC; cdr3_aa: CASYEQYF